What follows describes a single T cell receptor (beta chain). Its antigen is unknown. Sequenced by immunoSEQ multiplex PCR; TCRdb stores in-frame clones only, minus some. This table holds about 4,600 clones, 45% to 50% found once. The record originates from a study of STAT3 mutations in large granular lymphocyte leukemia. Overall study findings and caveats: Every T-LGLL patient had at least one immunodominant TCRbeta clonotype.

The clonotype was recovered from a man aged 60 to 75 with T-cell large granular lymphocyte leukemia. Some clones in this sample may be carry-over from other donors' samples. Sequences were obtained from peripheral blood mononuclear cells.

As DNA, the CDR3 is TGTGCCTGGGGCGGACTAGCCCAAGAGACCCAGTACTTC. Translating it yields CAWGGLAQETQYF. The chain combines TRBV30 with TRBJ2-5; 8 bases fit TRBD2. Germline CDR1 is GTSNPN and CDR2 is SVGIG (reference sequence). The CDR3 extends over 13 amino acids. Trimming cost V 5 bases and J 1 base; bases outside gene matches: 3. Using reference TRBV30 and TRBJ2-5 for the parts outside the CDR3, the full variable domain is SQTIHQWPATLVQPVGSPLSLECTVEGTSNPNLYWYRQAAGRGLQLLFYSVGIGQISSEVPQNLSASRPQDRQFILSSKKLLLSDSGFYLCAWGGLAQETQYFGPGTRLLVL.